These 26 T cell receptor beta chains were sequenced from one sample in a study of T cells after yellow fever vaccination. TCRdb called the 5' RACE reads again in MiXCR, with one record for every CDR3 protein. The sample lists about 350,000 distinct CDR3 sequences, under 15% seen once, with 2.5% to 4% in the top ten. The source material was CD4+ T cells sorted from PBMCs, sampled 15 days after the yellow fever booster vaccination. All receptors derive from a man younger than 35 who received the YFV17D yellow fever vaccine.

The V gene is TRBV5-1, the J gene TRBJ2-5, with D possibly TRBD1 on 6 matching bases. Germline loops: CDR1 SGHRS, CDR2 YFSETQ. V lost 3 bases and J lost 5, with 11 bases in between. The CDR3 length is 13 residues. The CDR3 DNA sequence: TGCGCCAGCAGCTCAGGGGCCGAGGAGACCCAGTACTTC. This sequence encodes CASSSGAEETQYF.

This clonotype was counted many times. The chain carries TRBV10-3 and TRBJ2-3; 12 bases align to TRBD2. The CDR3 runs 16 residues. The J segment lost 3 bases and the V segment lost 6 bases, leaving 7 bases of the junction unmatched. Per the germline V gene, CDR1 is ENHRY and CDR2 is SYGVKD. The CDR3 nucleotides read TGTGCCATCAGGCCTAGCGGGGGGGCCAGGACAGATACGCAGTATTTT. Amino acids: CAIRPSGGARTDTQYF.

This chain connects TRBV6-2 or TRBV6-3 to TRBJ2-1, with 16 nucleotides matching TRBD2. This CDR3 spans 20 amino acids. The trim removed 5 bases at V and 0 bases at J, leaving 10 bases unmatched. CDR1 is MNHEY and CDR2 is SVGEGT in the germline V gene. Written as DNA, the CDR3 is TGTGCCAGCAGTACCTCGGGACTAGCGGGGGGGCCAAGCTCCTACAATGAGCAGTTCTTC. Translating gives CASSTSGLAGGPSSYNEQFF.

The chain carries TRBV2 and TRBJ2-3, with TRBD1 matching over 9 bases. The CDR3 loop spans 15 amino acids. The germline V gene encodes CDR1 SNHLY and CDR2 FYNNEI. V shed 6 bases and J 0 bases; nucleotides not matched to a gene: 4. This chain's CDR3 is CASSGQGSSTDTQYF. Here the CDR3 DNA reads TGTGCCAGCAGCGGACAGGGGTCTAGCACAGATACGCAGTATTTT.

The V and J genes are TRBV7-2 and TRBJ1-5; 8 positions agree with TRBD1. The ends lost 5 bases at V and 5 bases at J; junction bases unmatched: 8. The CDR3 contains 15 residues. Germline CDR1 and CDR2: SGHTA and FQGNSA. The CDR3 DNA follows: TGTGCCAGCAGCACGGGGACAGGTCTGGATCAGCCCCAGCATTTT. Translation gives CASSTGTGLDQPQHF.

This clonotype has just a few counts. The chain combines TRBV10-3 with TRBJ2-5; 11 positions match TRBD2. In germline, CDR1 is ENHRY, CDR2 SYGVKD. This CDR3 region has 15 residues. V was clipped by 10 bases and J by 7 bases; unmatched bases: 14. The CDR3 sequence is CASSATSGGGGTQYF. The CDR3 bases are TGTGCCAGCTCCGCCACTAGCGGGGGTGGTGGGACCCAGTACTTC.

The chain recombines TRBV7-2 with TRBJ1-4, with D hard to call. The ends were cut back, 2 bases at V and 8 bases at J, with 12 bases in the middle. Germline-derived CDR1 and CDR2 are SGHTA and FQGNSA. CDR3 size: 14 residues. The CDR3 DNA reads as TGTGCCAGCAGCTTAACCACAAAAGTCGAAAAACTGTTTTTT. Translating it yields CASSLTTKVEKLFF.

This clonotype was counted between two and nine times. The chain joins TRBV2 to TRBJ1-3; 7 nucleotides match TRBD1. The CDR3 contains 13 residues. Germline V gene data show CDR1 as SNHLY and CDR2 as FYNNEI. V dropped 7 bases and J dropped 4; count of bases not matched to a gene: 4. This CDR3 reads CASNRDSGNTIYF. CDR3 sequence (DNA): TGTGCCAGCAACCGGGACAGCGGAAACACCATATATTTT.

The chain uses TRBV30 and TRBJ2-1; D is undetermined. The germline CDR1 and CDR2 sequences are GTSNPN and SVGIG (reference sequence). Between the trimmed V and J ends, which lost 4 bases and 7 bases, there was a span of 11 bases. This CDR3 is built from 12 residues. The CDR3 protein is CAWIGWRNEQFF. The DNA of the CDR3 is TGTGCCTGGATAGGTTGGAGAAATGAGCAGTTCTTC.

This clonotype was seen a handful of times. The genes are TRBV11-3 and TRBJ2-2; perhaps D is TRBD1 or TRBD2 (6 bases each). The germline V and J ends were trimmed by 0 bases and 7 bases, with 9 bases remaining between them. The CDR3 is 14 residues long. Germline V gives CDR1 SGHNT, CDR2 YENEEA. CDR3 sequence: CASSLEGGYGELFF. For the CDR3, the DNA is TGTGCCAGCAGCTTAGAAGGGGGGTACGGGGAGCTGTTTTTT.

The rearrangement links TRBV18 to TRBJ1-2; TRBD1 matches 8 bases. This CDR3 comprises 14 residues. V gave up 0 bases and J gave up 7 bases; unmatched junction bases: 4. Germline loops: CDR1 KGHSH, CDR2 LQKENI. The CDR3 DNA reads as TGTGCCAGCTCACCACCGACAGGGGCGAGTGGCTACACCTTC. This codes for CASSPPTGASGYTF.

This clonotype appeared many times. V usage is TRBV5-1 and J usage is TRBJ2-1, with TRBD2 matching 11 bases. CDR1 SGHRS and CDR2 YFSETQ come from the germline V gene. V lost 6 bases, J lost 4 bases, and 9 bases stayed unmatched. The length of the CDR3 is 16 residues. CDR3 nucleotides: TGCGCCAGCAAAACTAGCGGGGGAGCCGCTTACAATGAGCAGTTCTTC. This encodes CASKTSGGAAYNEQFF.

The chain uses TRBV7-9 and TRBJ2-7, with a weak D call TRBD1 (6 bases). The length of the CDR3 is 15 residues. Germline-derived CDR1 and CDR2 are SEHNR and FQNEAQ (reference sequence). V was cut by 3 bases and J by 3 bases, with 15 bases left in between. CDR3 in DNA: TGTGCCAGCAGCTTCGGGCAGGGGCCTTACTACGAGCAGTACTTC. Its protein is CASSFGQGPYYEQYF. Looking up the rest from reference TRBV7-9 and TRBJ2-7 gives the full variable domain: DTGVSQNPRHKITKRGQNVTFRCDPISEHNRLYWYRQTLGQGPEFLTYFQNEAQLEKSRLLSDRFSAERPKGSFSTLEIQRTEQGDSAMYLCASSFGQGPYYEQYFGPGTRLTVT.

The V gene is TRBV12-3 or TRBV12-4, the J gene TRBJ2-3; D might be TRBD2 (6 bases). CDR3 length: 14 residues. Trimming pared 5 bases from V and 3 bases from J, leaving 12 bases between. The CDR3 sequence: CASSLLATTDTQYF. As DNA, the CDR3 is TGTGCCAGCAGTCTCCTAGCGACGACAGATACGCAGTATTTT.

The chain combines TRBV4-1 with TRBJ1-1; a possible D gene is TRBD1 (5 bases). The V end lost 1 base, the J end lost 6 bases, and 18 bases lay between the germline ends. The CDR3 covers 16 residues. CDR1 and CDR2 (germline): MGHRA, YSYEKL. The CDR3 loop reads CASSQGRDGGGPEAFF. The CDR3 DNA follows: TGCGCCAGCAGCCAAGGAAGAGACGGGGGGGGACCTGAAGCTTTCTTT.

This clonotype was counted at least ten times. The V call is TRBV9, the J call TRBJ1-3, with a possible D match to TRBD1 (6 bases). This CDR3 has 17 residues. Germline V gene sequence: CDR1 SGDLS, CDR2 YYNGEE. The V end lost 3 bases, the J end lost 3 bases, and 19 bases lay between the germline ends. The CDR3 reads CASSEGGGRDIGNTIYF. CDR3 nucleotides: TGTGCCAGCAGCGAAGGGGGGGGACGCGATATTGGAAACACCATATATTTT.

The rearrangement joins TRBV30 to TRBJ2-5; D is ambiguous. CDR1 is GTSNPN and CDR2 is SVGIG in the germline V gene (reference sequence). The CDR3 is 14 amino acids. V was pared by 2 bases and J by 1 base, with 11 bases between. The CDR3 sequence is CAWSNWRTQETQYF. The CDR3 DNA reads TGTGCCTGGAGTAATTGGCGGACCCAAGAGACCCAGTACTTC.

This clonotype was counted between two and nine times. CDR3 nucleotides: TGTGCCACCAGTGATTTGTACCGAAACAATGAGCAGTTCTTC. Its translation: CATSDLYRNNEQFF. V is TRBV24-1 and J is TRBJ2-1; D not resolved. V lost 0 bases and J lost 5, with 7 bases in between. This CDR3 spans 14 amino acids. In germline, CDR1 is KGHDR, CDR2 SFDVKD.

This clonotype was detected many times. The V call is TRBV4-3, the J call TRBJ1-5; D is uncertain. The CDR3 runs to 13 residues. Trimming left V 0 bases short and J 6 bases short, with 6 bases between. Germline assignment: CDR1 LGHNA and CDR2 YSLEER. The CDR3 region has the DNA TGCGCCAGCAGCCAAGACGAGGGTCAGCCCCAGCATTTT. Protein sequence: CASSQDEGQPQHF.

The CDR3 here is CASSYAAPWEQYV. The CDR3 DNA sequence: TGTGCCAGCAGTTACGCAGCCCCTTGGGAGCAGTACGTC. The chain carries TRBV6-5 and TRBJ2-7; no reliable D call. The germline V and J ends were trimmed by 2 bases and 7 bases, with 12 bases remaining between them. CDR3 size: 13 residues. Germline loops: CDR1 MNHEY, CDR2 SVGAGI.

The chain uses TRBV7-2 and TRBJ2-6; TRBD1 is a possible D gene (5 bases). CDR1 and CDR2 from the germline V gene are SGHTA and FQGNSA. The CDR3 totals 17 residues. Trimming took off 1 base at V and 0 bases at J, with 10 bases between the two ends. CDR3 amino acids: CASSLGGASSGANVLTF. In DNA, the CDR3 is TGTGCCAGCAGCTTAGGGGGCGCAAGCTCTGGGGCCAACGTCCTGACTTTC. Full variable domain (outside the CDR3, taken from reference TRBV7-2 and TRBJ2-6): GAGVSQSPSNKVTEKGKDVELRCDPISGHTALYWYRQSLGQGLEFLIYFQGNSAPDKSGLPSDRFSAERTGGSVSTLTIQRTQQEDSAVYLCASSLGGASSGANVLTFGAGSRLTVL.

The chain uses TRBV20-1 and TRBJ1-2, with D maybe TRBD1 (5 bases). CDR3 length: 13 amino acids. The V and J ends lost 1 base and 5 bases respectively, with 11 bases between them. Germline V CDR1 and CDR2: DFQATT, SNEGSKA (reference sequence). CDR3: CSARAGTPYGYTF. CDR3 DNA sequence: TGCAGTGCTAGAGCCGGGACCCCTTATGGCTACACCTTC.

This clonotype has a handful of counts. The DNA for the CDR3 is TGCGCCAGCAGCATAACAGGGGGCCGCGAGCAGTACGTC. It specifies CASSITGGREQYV. The chain has TRBV5-1 and TRBJ2-7; TRBD1 matches 9 bases. CDR3 length: 13 amino acids. Germline lookup yields CDR1 SGHRS and CDR2 YFSETQ. Trimming took 4 bases from V and 6 from J; bases not matched to a gene: 5.

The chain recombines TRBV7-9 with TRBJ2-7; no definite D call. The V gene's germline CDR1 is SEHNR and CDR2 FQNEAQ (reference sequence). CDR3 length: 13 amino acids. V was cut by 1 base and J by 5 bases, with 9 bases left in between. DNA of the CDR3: TGTGCCAGCAGCTTAGAGATGGCCCACGAGCAGTACTTC. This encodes CASSLEMAHEQYF.

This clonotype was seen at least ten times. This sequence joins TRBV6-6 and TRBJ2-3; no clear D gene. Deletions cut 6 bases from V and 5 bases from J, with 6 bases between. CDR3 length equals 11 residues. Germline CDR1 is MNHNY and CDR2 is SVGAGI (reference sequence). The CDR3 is CASSTRDTQYF. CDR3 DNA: TGTGCCAGCAGCACCCGAGATACGCAGTATTTT.

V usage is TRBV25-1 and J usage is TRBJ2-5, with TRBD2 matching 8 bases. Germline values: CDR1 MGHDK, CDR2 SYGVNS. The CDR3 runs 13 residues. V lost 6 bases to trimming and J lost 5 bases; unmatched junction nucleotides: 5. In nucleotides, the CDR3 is TGTGCCAGCAGCGGGGGGGCTTTGGAGACCCAGTACTTC. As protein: CASSGGALETQYF.